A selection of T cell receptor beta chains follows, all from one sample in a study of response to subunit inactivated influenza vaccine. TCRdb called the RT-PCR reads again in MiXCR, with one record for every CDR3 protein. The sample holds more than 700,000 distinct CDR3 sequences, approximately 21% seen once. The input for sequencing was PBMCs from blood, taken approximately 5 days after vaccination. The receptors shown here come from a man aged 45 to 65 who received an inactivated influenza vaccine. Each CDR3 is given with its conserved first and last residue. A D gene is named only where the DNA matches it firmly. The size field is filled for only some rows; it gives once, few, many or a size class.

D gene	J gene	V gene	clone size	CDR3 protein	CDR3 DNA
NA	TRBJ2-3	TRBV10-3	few	CAISDSGGGPSTDTQYF	TGTGCCATCAGTGACTCAGGGGGGGGGCCCAGCACAGATACGCAGTATTTT
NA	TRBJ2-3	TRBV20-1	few	CSARSRTSTDTQYF	TGCAGTGCTAGGTCGAGGACCAGCACAGATACGCAGTATTTT
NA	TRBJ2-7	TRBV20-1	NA	CCARDYRTIKNYEQYF	TGCTGTGCTAGAGATTACCGGACAATAAAGAACTACGAGCAGTACTTC
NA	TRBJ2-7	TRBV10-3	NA	CAISETRDGVIYF	TGTGCCATCAGTGAGACGAGGGACGGCGTGATATACTTC
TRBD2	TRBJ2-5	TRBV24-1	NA	CATSPGGQETQYF	TGTGCCACCAGCCCCGGGGGGCAAGAGACCCAGTACTTC
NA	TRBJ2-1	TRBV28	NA	CASSLPTGWAAFFYNEQFF	TGTGCCAGCAGTTTACCCACGGGATGGGCAGCTTTTTTCTACAATGAGCAGTTCTTC
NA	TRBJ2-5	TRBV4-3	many	CASSQDRGTSGRGETQYF	TGCGCCAGCAGCCAAGATAGAGGAACCAGTGGGCGAGGTGAGACCCAGTACTTC
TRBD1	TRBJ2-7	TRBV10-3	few	CAIMDREKHEQYF	TGTGCCATCATGGACAGGGAAAAGCACGAGCAGTACTTC
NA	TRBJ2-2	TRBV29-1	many	CSVEDSAQTNTGELFF	TGCAGCGTTGAAGATTCAGCGCAAACTAACACCGGGGAGCTGTTTTTT
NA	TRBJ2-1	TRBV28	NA	CASSSPLRNEQFF	TGTGCCAGCAGTTCCCCCTTGCGAAATGAGCAGTTCTTC
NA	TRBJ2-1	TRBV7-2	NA	CASSLNSGRTDEQFF	TGTGCCAGCAGCTTAAATTCCGGTAGGACCGATGAGCAGTTCTTC
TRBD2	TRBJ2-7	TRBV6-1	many	CASRSGTTYEQYF	TGTGCCAGCAGATCCGGGACTACCTACGAGCAGTACTTC
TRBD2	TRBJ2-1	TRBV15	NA	CATSSTAPSGTSGRYQWGNEQFF	TGTGCCACCAGCAGCACCGCTCCGTCCGGGACTAGCGGGAGGTACCAGTGGGGCAATGAGCAGTTCTTC
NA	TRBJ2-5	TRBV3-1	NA	CTCSFARAGERSGETQYF	TGTACCTGCAGTTTCGCGCGGGCAGGGGAACGGAGTGGGGAGACCCAGTACTTC
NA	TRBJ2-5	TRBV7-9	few	CASSERGQGETQYF	TGTGCCAGCAGCGAAAGGGGTCAGGGAGAGACCCAGTACTTC
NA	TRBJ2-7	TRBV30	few	CAWSFTGLVEQYF	TGTGCCTGGAGTTTCACGGGCCTAGTAGAGCAGTACTTC
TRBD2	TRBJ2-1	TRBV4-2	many	CASSQDATGGPPLAQFF	TGTGCCAGCAGCCAGGACGCTACGGGAGGCCCACCCCTAGCACAGTTCTTC
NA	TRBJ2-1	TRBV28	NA	CASTPLGQGSYNEQFF	TGTGCCAGTACTCCCCTAGGGCAGGGGTCCTACAATGAGCAGTTCTTC
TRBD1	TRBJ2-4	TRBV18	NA	CASSPVRTGALAKNIQYF	TGTGCCAGCTCACCCGTACGGACAGGAGCCCTAGCCAAAAACATTCAGTACTTC
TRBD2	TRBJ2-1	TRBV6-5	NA	CASSFSASGRAVEQFF	TGTGCCAGCAGTTTTTCGGCTAGCGGGAGGGCCGTTGAGCAGTTCTTC
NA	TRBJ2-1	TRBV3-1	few	CASSQVIGRRSSYNEQFF	TGTGCCAGCAGCCAAGTTATAGGACGGAGGAGCTCCTACAATGAGCAGTTCTTC
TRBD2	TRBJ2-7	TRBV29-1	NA	CSVLPGTSGNYEQYF	TGCAGCGTCCTCCCCGGGACTAGCGGGAACTACGAGCAGTACTTC
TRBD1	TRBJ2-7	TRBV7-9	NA	CASSADRANEQYF	TGTGCCAGCAGCGCCGACAGGGCCAACGAGCAGTACTTC
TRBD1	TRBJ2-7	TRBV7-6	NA	CASSQETGGGFEQYF	TGTGCCAGCAGCCAGGAGACAGGGGGAGGATTCGAGCAGTACTTC
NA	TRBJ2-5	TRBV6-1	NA	CATTERGNQETQYF	TGTGCCACAACCGAAAGGGGCAACCAAGAGACCCAGTACTTC
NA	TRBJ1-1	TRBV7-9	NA	CASSLFQGNTEAFF	TGTGCCAGCAGCTTATTCCAGGGCAACACTGAAGCTTTCTTT
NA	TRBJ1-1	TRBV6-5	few	CASRVTIQREAFF	TGTGCCAGCAGAGTTACTATACAGCGAGAAGCTTTCTTT
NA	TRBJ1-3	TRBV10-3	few	CALKTGNTIYF	TGTGCCCTAAAAACTGGAAACACCATATATTTT
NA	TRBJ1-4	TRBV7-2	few	CASSSGGLNEKLFF	TGTGCCAGCAGCTCCGGAGGTCTAAATGAAAAACTGTTTTTT
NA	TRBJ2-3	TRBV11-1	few	CASSLAGVRAIVRDTQYF	TGTGCCAGCAGCTTAGCTGGGGTACGTGCCATCGTACGGGATACGCAGTATTTT
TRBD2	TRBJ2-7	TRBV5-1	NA	CASGGGSSGLGEQYF	TGCGCCAGCGGTGGCGGGTCTAGCGGGCTTGGCGAGCAGTACTTC
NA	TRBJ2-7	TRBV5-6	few	CASSLPGPHEQYF	TGTGCCAGCAGCTTGCCCGGACCCCACGAGCAGTACTTC
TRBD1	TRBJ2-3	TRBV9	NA	CASSEVGQEVSDTQYF	TGTGCCAGCAGCGAGGTTGGACAGGAGGTCTCAGATACGCAGTATTTT
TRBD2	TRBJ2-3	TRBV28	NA	CASRLPGLAGGGADTQYF	TGTGCCAGCAGGCTACCCGGACTAGCGGGAGGAGGGGCAGATACGCAGTATTTT
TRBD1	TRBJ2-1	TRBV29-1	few	CSEDRVNEQFF	TGCAGCGAGGACAGGGTAAATGAGCAGTTCTTC
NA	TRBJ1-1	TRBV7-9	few	CANKDQRGMNTEAFF	TGTGCCAACAAGGATCAGAGGGGGATGAACACTGAAGCTTTCTTT
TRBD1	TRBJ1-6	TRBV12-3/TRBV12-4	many	CASSPRQGSSPLHF	TGTGCCAGCAGTCCCCGACAGGGTAGCTCACCCCTCCACTTT
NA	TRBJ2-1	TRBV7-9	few	CASSFLEGVWNEQFF	TGTGCCAGCAGCTTCTTAGAGGGAGTCTGGAATGAGCAGTTCTTC
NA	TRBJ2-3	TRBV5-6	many	CASSPRTSGDTQYF	TGTGCCAGCAGCCCCCGGACCTCTGGGGATACGCAGTATTTT
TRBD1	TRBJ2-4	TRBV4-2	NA	CASSQPDRGKNIQYF	TGTGCCAGCAGCCAACCGGACAGGGGCAAAAACATTCAGTACTTC
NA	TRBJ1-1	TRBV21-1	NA	CASSIAPKMNTEAFF	TGTGCCAGCAGCATTGCCCCGAAAATGAACACTGAAGCTTTCTTT
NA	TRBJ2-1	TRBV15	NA	CATSIRRQGGEQFF	TGTGCCACCAGTATACGGCGACAGGGAGGTGAGCAGTTCTTC
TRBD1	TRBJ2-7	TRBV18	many	CASSPLETGTGSYEQYF	TGTGCCAGCTCACCTTTGGAAACCGGGACAGGGTCCTACGAGCAGTACTTC
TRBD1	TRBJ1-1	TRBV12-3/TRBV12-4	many	CASSRDRLNTEAFF	TGTGCCAGCAGTAGGGACAGGTTGAACACTGAAGCTTTCTTT
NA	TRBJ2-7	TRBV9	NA	CASSVASDSYEQYF	TGTGCCAGCAGCGTAGCCAGCGACTCCTACGAGCAGTACTTC
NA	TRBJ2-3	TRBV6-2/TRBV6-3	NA	CASSPGTIGTQYF	TGTGCCAGCAGCCCCGGGACAATCGGTACGCAGTATTTT
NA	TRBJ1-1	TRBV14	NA	CASSLNPGRNTEAFF	TGTGCCAGCAGCCTCAACCCAGGGAGGAACACTGAAGCTTTCTTT
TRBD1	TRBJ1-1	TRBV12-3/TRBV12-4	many	CASSLGGGGEAFF	TGTGCCAGCAGTTTGGGGGGAGGGGGCGAAGCTTTCTTT
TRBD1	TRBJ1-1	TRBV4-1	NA	CASSQAPGQGIGEAFF	TGCGCCAGCAGCCAAGCCCCGGGACAGGGGATAGGTGAAGCTTTCTTT
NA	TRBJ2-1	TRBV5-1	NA	CATEKNNEQFF	TGCGCCACCGAGAAGAACAATGAGCAGTTCTTC
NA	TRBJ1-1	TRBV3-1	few	CASSQDPAANTEAFF	TGTGCCAGCAGCCAAGATCCGGCGGCGAACACTGAAGCTTTCTTT
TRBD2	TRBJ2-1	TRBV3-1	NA	CASSQRSGRAYNEQFF	TGTGCCAGCAGCCAGCGTAGCGGGAGGGCCTACAATGAGCAGTTCTTC
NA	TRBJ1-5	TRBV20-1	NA	CSARSQGRSNQPQHF	TGCAGTGCTAGGTCACAGGGAAGGAGCAATCAGCCCCAGCATTTT
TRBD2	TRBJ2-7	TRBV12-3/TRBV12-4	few	CASSFGAGGFYEQYF	TGTGCCAGCAGTTTTGGAGCGGGGGGCTTCTACGAGCAGTACTTC
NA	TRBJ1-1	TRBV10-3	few	CAISGRLDTEAFF	TGTGCCATCAGTGGACGCCTGGACACTGAAGCTTTCTTT
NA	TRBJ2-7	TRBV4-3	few	CASSLSASTYEQYF	TGCGCCAGCAGCCTGTCCGCCAGTACCTACGAGCAGTACTTC
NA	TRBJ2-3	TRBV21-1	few	CASSKVEGCTDTQYF	TGTGCCAGCAGCAAAGTGGAGGGGTGCACAGATACGCAGTATTTT
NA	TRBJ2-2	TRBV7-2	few	CASSFGGRTGELFF	TGTGCCAGCAGCTTCGGGGGTAGGACCGGGGAGCTGTTTTTT
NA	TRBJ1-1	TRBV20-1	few	CSVSGINTEAFF	TGCAGTGTTTCCGGGATAAACACTGAAGCTTTCTTT
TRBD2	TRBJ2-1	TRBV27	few	CASSLESSTSGRLYNEQFF	TGTGCCAGCAGTTTAGAGTCCTCGACTAGCGGGAGATTGTACAATGAGCAGTTCTTC